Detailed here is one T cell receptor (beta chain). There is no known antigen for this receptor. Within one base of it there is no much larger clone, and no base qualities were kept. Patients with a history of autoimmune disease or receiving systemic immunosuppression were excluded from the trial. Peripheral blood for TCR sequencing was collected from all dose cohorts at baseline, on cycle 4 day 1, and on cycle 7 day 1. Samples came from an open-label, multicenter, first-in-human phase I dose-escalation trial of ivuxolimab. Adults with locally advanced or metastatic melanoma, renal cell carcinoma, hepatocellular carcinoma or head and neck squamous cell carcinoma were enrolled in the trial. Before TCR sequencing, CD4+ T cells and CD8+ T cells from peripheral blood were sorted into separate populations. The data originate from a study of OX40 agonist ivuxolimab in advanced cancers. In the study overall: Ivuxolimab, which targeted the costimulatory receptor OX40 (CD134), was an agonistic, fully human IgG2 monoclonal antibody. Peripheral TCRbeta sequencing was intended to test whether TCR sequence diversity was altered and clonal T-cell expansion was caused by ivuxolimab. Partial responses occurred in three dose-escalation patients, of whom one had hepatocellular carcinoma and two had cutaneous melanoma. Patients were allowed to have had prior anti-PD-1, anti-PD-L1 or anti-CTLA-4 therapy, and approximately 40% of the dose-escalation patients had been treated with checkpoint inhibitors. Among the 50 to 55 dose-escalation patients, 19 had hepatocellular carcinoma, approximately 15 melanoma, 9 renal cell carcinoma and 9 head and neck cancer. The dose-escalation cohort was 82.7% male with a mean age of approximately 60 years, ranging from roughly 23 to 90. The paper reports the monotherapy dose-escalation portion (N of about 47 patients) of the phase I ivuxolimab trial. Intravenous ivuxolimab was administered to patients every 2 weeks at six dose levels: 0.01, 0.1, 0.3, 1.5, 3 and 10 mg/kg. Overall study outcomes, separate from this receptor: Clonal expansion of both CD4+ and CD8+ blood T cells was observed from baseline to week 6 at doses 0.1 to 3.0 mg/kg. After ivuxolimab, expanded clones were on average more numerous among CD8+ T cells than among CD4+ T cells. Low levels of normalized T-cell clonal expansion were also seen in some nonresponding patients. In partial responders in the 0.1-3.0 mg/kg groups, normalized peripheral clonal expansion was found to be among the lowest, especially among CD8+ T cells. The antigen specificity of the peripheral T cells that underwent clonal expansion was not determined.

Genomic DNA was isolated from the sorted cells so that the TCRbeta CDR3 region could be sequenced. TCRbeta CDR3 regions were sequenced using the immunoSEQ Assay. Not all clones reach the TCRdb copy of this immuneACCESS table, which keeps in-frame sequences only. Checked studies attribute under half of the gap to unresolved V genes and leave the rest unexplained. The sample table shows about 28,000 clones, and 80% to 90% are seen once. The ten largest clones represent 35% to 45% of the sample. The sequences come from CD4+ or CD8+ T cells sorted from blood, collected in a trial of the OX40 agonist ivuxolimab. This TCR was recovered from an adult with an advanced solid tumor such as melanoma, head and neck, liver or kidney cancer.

This receptor carries the CDR3 CASSLSAEHTEAFF. The nucleotide sequence is given as TGTGCCAGCAGTTTATCGGCCGAGCACACTGAAGCTTTCTTT. The rearranged chain carries TRBV28 and TRBJ1-1; no D gene can be assigned with confidence. From the cysteine through the phenylalanine, the CDR3 covers 14 amino acids. The kept DNA is CDR3 alone, 42 bases in frame from the first base. Trimming takes 1 base from V and 3 bases from J, and the germline ends sit 9 bases apart. CDR1 and CDR2, looked up from the germline V gene, are MDHEN and SYDVKM.